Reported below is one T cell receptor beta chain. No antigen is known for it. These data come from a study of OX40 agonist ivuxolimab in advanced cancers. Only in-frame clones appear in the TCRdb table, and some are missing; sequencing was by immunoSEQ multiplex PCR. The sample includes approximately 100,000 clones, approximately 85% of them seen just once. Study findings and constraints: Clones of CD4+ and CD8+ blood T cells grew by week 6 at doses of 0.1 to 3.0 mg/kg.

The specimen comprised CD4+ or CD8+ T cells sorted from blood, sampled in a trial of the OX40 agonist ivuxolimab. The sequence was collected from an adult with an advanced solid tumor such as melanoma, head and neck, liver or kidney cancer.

The CDR3 region is CASSPEDGRSTDTQYF. In DNA, the CDR3 is TGTGCCAGCAGCCCAGAAGATGGGAGGAGCACAGATACGCAGTATTTT. The chain uses TRBV7-9 and TRBJ2-3; maybe TRBD2 (6 bases). The CDR3 covers 16 residues. Germline loops: CDR1 SEHNR, CDR2 FQNEAQ (reference sequence). Trimming stripped 5 bases from V and 0 bases from J, with 15 bases between.